The sequence of this T cell receptor (beta chain) was determined in a study of CD8 T cells in ankylosing spondylitis. MiXCR was run by TCRdb on the 5' RACE reads, yielding one entry per CDR3 protein. The repertoire holds about 400,000 distinct CDR3 sequences, with around 24% as singletons. About this clonotype itself: Its specificity is unknown.

Study conclusions and caveats: Matched synovial fluid from ankylosing spondylitis patients was reported to be enriched for disease-linked clones. Among TCR beta sequences, a motif of roughly 8 highly homologous variants appeared characteristic of ankylosing spondylitis blood. Previously reported in reactive arthritis synovial fluid and blood were some of the motif variants.

Trimming stripped 6 bases from V and 0 bases from J, with 9 bases between. The germline V gene encodes CDR1 MNHEY and CDR2 SMNVEV (reference sequence). CDR3 size: 15 residues. The sequence came from a male donor with ankylosing spondylitis. The genes are TRBV27 and TRBJ2-6; D call uncertain. The specimen was blood, either unsorted or a sorted T cell fraction (not recorded which). The CDR3 protein is CASSPQRSGANVLTF. CDR3 DNA sequence: TGTGCCAGCAGCCCCCAACGCTCTGGGGCCAACGTCCTGACTTTC.